The present entry profiles one TCR beta chain with its context. The sample holds a few counts of this clonotype. No cognate antigen has been identified for it. Per-nucleotide qualities are absent, and no much larger clonotype sits a single base away. This sample was included in a study of T cells in Graves' hyperthyroidism and ophthalmopathy (dated by TCRdb to the late 2010s). Describing the broader study: Peripheral blood was collected at initial diagnosis, before any treatment. To identify distinguishing TCR V-J signatures, a discovery cohort of around 100 patients was used, comprising 40 to 45 with Graves' ophthalmopathy and around 57 with stable Graves' hyperthyroidism. Prospective prediction of ophthalmopathy was tested in an independent validation cohort consisting of roughly 20 hyperthyroidism patients and some 16 patients who later progressed to ophthalmopathy. The roughly 91 discovery patients were randomly split 7:3 into training and test sets. The study also compared thyroid tissue and blood T-cell repertoires from about six Graves' hyperthyroidism patients. Once sampling was done, hyperthyroidism patients were given methimazole at a starting dose of 30 mg daily, whereas ophthalmopathy patients were given high-dose intravenous methylprednisolone. The paper reports TCR Vbeta CDR3 sequencing of some 140 peripheral blood samples: approximately 41 ophthalmopathy, about 75 hyperthyroidism and around 17 progressor patients. What the research found in general, with its limitations: Ophthalmopathy was separated from stable hyperthyroidism by a 13 V-J signature model, with just over 85% sensitivity and 81% to 83% specificity obtained in cross-validation and 80%/75% obtained in testing. In validation, the model predicted progression to ophthalmopathy a median of roughly 6.5 months before onset, with approximately 68% sensitivity and around 76% specificity. Sample size was not statistically predetermined, and blinding of investigators to group allocation was not performed. Blood samples also contained most of the expanded thyroid clonotypes (frequency above 0.001), which suggests that blood repertoires may reflect thyroid immune responses.

Stable Graves' hyperthyroidism was defined as no progression to ophthalmopathy during 18 months of follow-up. Hyperthyroidism patients were aged 18 to 65 years and newly diagnosed, with disease duration of less than 2 months. Any patient with an uncontrolled infection, another autoimmune disease, pregnancy or lactation was excluded. Diagnoses were based on clinical symptoms, serum thyroxine and TRAb, thyroid ultrasound and orbital computed tomography. PBMCs were isolated from about 9.2 ml of fresh peripheral blood by Ficoll-Paque density gradient centrifugation. Total RNA was extracted using Trizol reagent, and RNA quality was assessed on an Agilent 2100 Bioanalyzer. TCR beta CDR3 regions were amplified from RNA transcripts. For the first round of RT-PCR on the TCR CDR3, the HTBI primer set was used together with the Qiagen OneStep RT-PCR kit. Libraries were constructed in a second round of multiplex PCR, after which size selection and purification were performed. Libraries were sequenced paired-end with 100 bp reads on an Illumina HiSeq2000. The source study handled its data this way. SOAPnuke was used to process the raw data, removing reads that contained adapters or uncalled bases, had a mean Phred below 15, or lacked an exact match to the constant primer or identifier. High-quality paired reads were merged using COPE v1.2.5, and each unique nucleotide sequence was defined as a clonotype. MiTCR v1.1 was used to align clonotypes to the IMGT TRBV, TRBD and TRBJ reference segments. The analysis was restricted to V-J combinations with a frequency above 0.0001, which together covered 99% to 99.2% of the repertoires. The TCS score was defined as the ratio of F50 (clonal expansion) to E x V (chaos), calculated using BLOSUM62-based TCRdist between CDR3 peptides within each V-J. Welch's t-statistics and random forest reduced just over 500 V-J features to roughly 13, which were used in a naive Bayes classifier (R e1071). The similarity between thyroid and blood repertoires was quantified using the Morisita-Horn index. TCRdb reanalyzed the raw reads on its own, using fastp at Q25 for trimming and MiXCR for clone calling, and kept in-frame beta chains. Rows merge per CDR3 protein into single entries with the most common DNA and genes. It is TCRdb's table, rather than the study itself, that gives the V and J calls and clone size. The sample table records 750,000 to 900,000 distinct CDR3 sequences; about 38% of these occur just once. Of the sample, about 9% falls within the top ten clones.

The source of this sequence is a man younger than 35 with Graves' hyperthyroidism. Sequencing was done on a sample of blood.

The DNA reads TGTGCCAGCAGCGACTGGGACAAAAATAATTCACCCCTCCACTTT. Its amino acids are CASSDWDKNNSPLHF. Rearrangement joined TRBV6-5 to TRBJ1-6; a tentative D match to TRBD1 spans 6 bases. V sheds 6 bases and J sheds 5 bases, leaving 14 bases between their ends. For CDR1 and CDR2, the germline V gene lists MNHEY and SVGAGI. Inclusive of the bounding cysteine and phenylalanine, the CDR3 is 15 residues long. Only the CDR3 part of the read is kept: 45 bases, read in frame from the first base.